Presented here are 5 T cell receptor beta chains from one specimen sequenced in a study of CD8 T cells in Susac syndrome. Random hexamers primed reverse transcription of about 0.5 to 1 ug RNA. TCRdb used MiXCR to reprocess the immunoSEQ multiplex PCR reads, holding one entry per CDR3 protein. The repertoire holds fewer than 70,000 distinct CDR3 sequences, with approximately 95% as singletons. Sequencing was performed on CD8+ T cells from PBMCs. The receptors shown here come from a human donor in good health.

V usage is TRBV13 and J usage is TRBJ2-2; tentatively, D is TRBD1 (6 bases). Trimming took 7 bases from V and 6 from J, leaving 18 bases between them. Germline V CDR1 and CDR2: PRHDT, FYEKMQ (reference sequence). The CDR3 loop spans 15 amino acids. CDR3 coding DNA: TGTGCCAGCACCAACGACAGGATTGGCGCCGGGGAGCTGTTTTTT. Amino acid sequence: CASTNDRIGAGELFF.

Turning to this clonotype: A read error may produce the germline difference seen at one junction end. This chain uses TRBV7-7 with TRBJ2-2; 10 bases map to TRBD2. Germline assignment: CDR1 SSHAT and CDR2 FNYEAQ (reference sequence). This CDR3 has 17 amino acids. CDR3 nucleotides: TGTGCTAGCAGCGCAATCCTAGCGGGGGAAGACACCGGGGAGCTGTTTTTT. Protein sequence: CASSAILAGEDTGELFF.

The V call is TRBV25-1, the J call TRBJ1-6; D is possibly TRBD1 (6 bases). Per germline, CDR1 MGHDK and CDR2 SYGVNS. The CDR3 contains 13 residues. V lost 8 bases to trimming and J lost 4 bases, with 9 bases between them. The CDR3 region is CASQGQYNSPLHF. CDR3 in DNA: TGTGCCAGCCAAGGACAGTATAATTCACCCCTCCACTTT. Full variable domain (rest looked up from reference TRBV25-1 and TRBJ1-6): EADIYQTPRYLVIGTGKKITLECSQTMGHDKMYWYQQDPGMELHLIHYSYGVNSTEKGDLSSESTVSRIRTEHFPLTLESARPSHTSQYLCASQGQYNSPLHFGNGTRLTVT.

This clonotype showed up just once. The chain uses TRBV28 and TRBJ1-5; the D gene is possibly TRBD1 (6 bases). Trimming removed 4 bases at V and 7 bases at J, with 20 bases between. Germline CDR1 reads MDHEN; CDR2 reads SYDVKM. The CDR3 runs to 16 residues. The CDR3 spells CASSSKLGAMDQPQHF. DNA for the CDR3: TGTGCCAGCAGTTCTAAACTGGGGGCTATGGACCAGCCCCAGCATTTT.

In nucleotides, the CDR3 is TGTGCCTGGAGTCCCCCGGGACTAGCGGGGTACACAGATACGCAGTATTTT. Translation gives CAWSPPGLAGYTDTQYF. This chain joins TRBV30 and TRBJ2-3; TRBD2 agrees at 13 bases. Germline CDR1 is GTSNPN and CDR2 is SVGIG (reference sequence). Trimming took 2 bases from V and 2 from J; bases not matched to a gene: 7. The CDR3 loop spans 17 amino acids.